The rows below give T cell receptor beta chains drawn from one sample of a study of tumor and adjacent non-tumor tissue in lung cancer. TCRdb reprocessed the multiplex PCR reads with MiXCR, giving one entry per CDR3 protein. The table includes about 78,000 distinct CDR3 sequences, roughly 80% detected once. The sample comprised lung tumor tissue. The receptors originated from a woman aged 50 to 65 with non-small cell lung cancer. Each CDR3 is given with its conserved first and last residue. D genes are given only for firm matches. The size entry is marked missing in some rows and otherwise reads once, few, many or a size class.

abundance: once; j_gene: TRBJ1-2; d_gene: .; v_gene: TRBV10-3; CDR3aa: CAISEEQDYGYTF; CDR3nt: TGTGCCATCAGTGAGGAGCAAGACTATGGCTACACCTTC
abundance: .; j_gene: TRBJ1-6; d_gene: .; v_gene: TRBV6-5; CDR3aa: CASRVHGANSPLHF; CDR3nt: TGTGCCAGCAGAGTACACGGGGCTAATTCACCCCTCCACTTT
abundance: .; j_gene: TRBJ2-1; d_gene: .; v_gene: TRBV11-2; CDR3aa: CDSSAEPSSYNEQFF; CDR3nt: TGTGACAGCAGCGCGGAGCCTAGCTCCTATAATGAGCAGTTCTTC
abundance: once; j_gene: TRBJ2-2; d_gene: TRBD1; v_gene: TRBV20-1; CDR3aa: CSAGRQGALGVLFF; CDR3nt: TGCAGTGCTGGAAGACAGGGGGCGCTCGGGGTGCTGTTTTTT
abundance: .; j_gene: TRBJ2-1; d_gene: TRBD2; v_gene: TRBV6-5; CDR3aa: CANTLADEQFF; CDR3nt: TGTGCCAACACTCTAGCGGATGAGCAGTTCTTC
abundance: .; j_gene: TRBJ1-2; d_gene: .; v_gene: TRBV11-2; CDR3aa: CVSSLTRTNCGYTF; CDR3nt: TGTGTCAGCAGCTTAACACGAACTAACTGTGGCTACACCTTC
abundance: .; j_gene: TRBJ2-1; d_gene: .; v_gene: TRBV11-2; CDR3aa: CARSPSWYEQFF; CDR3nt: TGTGCCAGAAGCCCCTCCTGGTATGAGCAGTTCTTC
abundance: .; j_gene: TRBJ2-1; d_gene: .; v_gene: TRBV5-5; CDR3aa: CASSLEREREQFF; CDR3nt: TGTGCCAGCAGCTTGGAGAGGGAAAGGGAGCAGTTCTTC
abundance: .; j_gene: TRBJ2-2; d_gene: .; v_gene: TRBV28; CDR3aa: CASSNSVSTGELFF; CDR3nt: TGTGCCAGCAGCAATTCAGTGAGCACCGGGGAGCTGTTTTTT
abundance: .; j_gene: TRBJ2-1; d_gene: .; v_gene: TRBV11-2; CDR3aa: CSSNKGGGGYNEQSF; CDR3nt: TGTTCCAGCAACAAAGGGGGAGGGGGCTACAATGAGCAATCCTTC
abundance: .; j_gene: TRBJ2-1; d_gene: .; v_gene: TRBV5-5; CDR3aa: CANSLQPGRAVINEQFF; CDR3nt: TGTGCTAACAGCTTACAGCCGGGACGGGCCGTTATTAATGAGCAGTTCTTC
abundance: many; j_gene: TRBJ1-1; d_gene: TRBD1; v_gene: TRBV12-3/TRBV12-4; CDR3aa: CASSLFKGFETGENTEAFF; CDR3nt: TGTGCCAGCAGTCTATTTAAAGGGTTCGAGACAGGGGAGAACACTGAAGCTTTCTTT
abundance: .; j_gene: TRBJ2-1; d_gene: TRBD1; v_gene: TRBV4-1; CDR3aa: CASSQEDREYNEQFF; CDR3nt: TGCGCCAGCAGCCAAGAGGACAGGGAATACAATGAGCAGTTCTTC
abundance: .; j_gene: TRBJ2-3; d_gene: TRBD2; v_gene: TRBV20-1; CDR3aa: CSTRTSVPDTQYF; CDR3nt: TGCAGTACCCGGACTAGCGTCCCGGATACGCAGTATTTT
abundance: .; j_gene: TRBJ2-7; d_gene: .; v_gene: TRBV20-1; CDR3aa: CSARESMGHDQYF; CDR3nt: TGCAGTGCTAGGGAGAGCATGGGTCACGACCAGTACTTC
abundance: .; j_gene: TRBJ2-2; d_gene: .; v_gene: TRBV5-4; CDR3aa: CASGTETEGRGELFF; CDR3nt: TGTGCCAGCGGCACGGAGACCGAGGGTAGGGGGGAGCTGTTTTTT
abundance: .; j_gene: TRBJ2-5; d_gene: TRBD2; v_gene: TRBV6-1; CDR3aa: CASIEAGGGVQDTQYF; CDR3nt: TGTGCCAGCATTGAAGCCGGCGGGGGGGTGCAAGATACCCAGTATTTC
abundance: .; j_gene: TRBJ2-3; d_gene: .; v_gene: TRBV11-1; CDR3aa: CASSIATGADTHCF; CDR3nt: TGTGCCAGCAGCATAGCTACAGGAGCTGATACGCACTGTTTT
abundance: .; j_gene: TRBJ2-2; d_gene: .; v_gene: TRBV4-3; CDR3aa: CVRSLERSVGTGELFF; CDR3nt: TGCGTCAGGAGCCTAGAACGAAGTGTAGGCACCGGGGAGCTGTTTTTT
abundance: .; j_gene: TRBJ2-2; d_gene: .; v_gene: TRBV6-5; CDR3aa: CDSSWDINIGELFF; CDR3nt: TGTGACAGCAGCTGGGACATTAACATCGGGGAGCTGTTTTTT
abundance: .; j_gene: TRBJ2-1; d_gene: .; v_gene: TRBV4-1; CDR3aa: CASSREWTRGEFF; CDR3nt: TGCGCCAGCAGCCGAGAGTGGACAAGGGGAGAATTCTTC
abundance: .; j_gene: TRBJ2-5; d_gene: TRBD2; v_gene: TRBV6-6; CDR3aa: CTSSWSGGPRGQCF; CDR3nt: TGTACCAGCAGTTGGAGCGGGGGACCGAGGGGCCAGTGCTTC
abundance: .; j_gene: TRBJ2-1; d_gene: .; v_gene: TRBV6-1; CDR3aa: CANSEVFVYSEQFF; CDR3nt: TGTGCCAACAGTGAAGTCTTCGTCTACAGTGAGCAGTTCTTC
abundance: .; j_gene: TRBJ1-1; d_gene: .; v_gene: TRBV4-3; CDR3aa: CATSQDHTDRAKAFF; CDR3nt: TGCGCCACCAGCCAAGACCATACGGACAGAGCCAAAGCTTTCTTT
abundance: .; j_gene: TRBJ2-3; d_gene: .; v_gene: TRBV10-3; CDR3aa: CTISWGDTQYF; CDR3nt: TGTACCATCAGTTGGGGCGATACACAGTATTTT
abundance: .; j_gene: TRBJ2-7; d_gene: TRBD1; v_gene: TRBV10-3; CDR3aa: CAISTGTGNSYEQYF; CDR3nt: TGTGCCATCAGTACCGGGACAGGGAACTCCTACGAGCAGTACTTT
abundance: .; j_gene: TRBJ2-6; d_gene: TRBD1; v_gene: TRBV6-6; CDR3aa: CASSPTGLEANVLTF; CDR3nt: TGTGCCAGTAGTCCGACAGGGTTGGAGGCCAACGTCCTGACTTTC
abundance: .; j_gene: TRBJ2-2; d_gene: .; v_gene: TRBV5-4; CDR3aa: CASSPAPDTGLSGELFF; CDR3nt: TGTGCCAGCAGCCCAGCACCGGATACGGGGCTGTCCGGGGAGCTGTTTTTT
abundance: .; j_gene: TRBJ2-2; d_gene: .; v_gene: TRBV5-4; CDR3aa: CASIRSGGANTGELFF; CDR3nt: TGTGCCAGCATCCGCTCCGGGGGCGCGAACACCGGTGAGCTGTTTTTT
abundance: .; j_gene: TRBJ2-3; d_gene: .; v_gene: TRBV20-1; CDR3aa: CSARLHGRRSDTQYF; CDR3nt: TGCAGTGCACGCCTCCACGGCAGGCGTTCGGATACGCAGTATTTT
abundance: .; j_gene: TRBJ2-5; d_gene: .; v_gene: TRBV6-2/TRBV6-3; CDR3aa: CASSYWPQETQYF; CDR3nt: TGTGCCAGCAGTTACTGGCCGCAAGAGACCCAGTATTTC
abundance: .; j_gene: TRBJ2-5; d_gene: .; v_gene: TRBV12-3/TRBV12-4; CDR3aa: CASSKQGKESQYF; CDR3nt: TGTGCAAGCAGTAAACAGGGTAAAGAGTCCCAGTACTTC
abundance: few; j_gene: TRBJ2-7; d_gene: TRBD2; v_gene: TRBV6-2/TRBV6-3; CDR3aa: CASGTSGMSYEQYF; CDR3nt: TGTGCCAGCGGTACTAGCGGGATGTCCTACGAGCAGTATTTC
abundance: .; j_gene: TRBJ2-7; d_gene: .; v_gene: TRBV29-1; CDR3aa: CSVVLACVFDEQYF; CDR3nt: TGCAGCGTTGTTCTAGCGTGTGTCTTCGACGAGCAGTACTTC
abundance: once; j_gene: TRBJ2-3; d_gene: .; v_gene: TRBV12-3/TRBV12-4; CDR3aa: CASTLETLSTDTHYF; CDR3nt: TGTGCCAGCACTCTAGAGACACTAAGCACAGATACGCACTATTTT
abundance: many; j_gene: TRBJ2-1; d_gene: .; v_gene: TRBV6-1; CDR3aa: CASSDPGLHKTSSYNEQFF; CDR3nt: TGTGCCAGCAGTGACCCAGGACTCCATAAGACAAGCTCCTACAATGAGCAGTTCTTC
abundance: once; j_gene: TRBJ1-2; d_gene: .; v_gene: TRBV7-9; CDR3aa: CVSSQGVNYGYTF; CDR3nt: TGTGTCAGCAGCCAAGGGGTGAATTATGGCTACACCTTC
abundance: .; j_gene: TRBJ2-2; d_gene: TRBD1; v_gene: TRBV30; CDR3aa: CAWTGGVGAGELSF; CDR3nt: TGTGCCTGGACAGGGGGAGTGGGGGCCGGGGAGCTGTCTTTT
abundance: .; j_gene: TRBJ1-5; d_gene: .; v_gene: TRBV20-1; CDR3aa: CSDRDHRQGFQPQHF; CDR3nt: TGCAGTGATAGAGACCATCGGCAGGGTTTTCAGCCCCAGCATTTT
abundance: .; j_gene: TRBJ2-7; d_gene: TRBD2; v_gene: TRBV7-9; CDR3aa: CASNSPGTSIYEQYF; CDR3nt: TGTGCCAGCAACTCACCTGGGACTAGTATCTACGAGCAGTACTTC
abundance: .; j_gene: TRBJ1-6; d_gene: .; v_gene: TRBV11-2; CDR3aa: CARSLSGTNNSLFHF; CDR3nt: TGTGCCAGAAGCTTATCCGGGACAAATAATTCACTCTTCCACTTT
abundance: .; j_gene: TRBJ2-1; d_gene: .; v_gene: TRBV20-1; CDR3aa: CSAPQGRGDYNEQFF; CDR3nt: TGCAGTGCCCCCCAGGGTAGGGGGGATTATAATGAGCAGTTCTTC
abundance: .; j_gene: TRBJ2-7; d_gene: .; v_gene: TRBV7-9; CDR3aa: CASSFSVGPEFF; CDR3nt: TGTGCCAGCAGCTTCTCGGTCGGACCTGAGTTTTTC
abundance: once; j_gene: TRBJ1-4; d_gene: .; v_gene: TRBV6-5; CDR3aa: CASRRGEKLFF; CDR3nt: TGTGCCAGCAGACGTGGGGAAAAACTGTTTTTT
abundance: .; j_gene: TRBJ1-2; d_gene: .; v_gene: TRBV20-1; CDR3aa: CSASLSDYGYSF; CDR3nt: TGTAGTGCTAGTTTATCGGACTATGGCTACAGCTTC
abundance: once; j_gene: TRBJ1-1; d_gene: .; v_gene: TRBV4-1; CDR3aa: CASSQGIMSTETFF; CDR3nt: TGCGCCAGCAGCCAAGGGATTATGAGCACTGAAACTTTCTTT